The 30 T cell receptor beta chains in this list originate from one sample, sequenced in a study of cytomegalovirus exposure and HLA in healthy donors. 60 Vbeta and 13 Jbeta primers were used in PCR. Sequencing used immunoSEQ multiplex PCR; TCRdb keeps in-frame clones, though not all of them. In total, the table holds roughly 110,000 clones. Material for sequencing was PBMCs. The origin of the receptors is a man under 40 in good health and CMV-seronegative.

Points on this clone: Sequence at one end of the junction differs from germline and may be a read error. The rearrangement uses TRBV11-3 and TRBJ2-2, with 7 bases aligning to TRBD1. In germline, CDR1 is SGHNT, CDR2 YENEEA. The CDR3 sequence is 16 residues long. The CDR3 coding sequence is TGTGCCGGCAGCAAAGACAGGGCAACGAACACCGGGGAGCTGTTTTTT. Protein sequence: CAGSKDRATNTGELFF.

The chain combines TRBV6-5 with TRBJ2-7; TRBD2 matches 8 bases. Per the germline V gene, CDR1 is MNHEY and CDR2 is SVGAGI. V lost 7 bases to trimming and J lost 6 bases; unmatched junction nucleotides: 11. This CDR3 region has 14 residues. CDR3 sequence: CASTQSGGIGEQYF. In DNA form, the CDR3 reads TGTGCCAGCACTCAATCGGGGGGGATCGGCGAGCAGTACTTC.

V is TRBV5-1 and J is TRBJ1-5, with 10 bases lining up with TRBD1. The length of the CDR3 is 15 residues. The germline gives CDR1 SGHRS, CDR2 YFSETQ. J was trimmed by 5 bases and V by 4 bases; bases with no gene match: 6. CDR3 sequence (DNA): TGCGCCAGCAGCATGGGGACAGGGGCGTATCAGCCCCAGCATTTT. This translates into CASSMGTGAYQPQHF.

The chain links TRBV19 to TRBJ1-4; tentatively, D is TRBD1 (6 bases). The germline V gene encodes CDR1 LNHDA and CDR2 SQIVND (reference sequence). V was trimmed by 4 bases and J by 5 bases, leaving 8 bases between them. The length of the CDR3 is 13 residues. The CDR3 coding sequence is TGTGCCAGTAGTAACGACAGGAATGAAAAACTGTTTTTT. This translates into CASSNDRNEKLFF.

V is TRBV7-7 and J is TRBJ2-7; 7 bases match TRBD1. This CDR3 spans 13 amino acids. Germline V gives CDR1 SSHAT, CDR2 FNYEAQ (reference sequence). V was pared by 3 bases and J by 6 bases, with 5 bases of the junction left unmatched. CDR3 in DNA: TGTGCCAGCAGCTTTGGACAGGCAGGCGAGCAGTACTTC. This gives the protein CASSFGQAGEQYF.

The V and J genes are TRBV5-1 and TRBJ2-3; D not resolved. The CDR3 sequence is 15 residues long. V shed 3 bases and J shed 4 bases, with 15 bases lying between them. Per the germline V gene, CDR1 is SGHRS and CDR2 is YFSETQ. The CDR3 reads CASSSQRSWPDTQYF. The CDR3 DNA sequence: TGCGCCAGCAGCTCACAACGGAGCTGGCCAGATACGCAGTATTTT.

This rearrangement joins TRBV4-2 to TRBJ1-6; the D gene is possibly TRBD1 (5 bases). The CDR3 runs to 15 residues. V gave up 0 bases and J gave up 8 bases, with 11 bases separating them. Germline V gene lookup returns CDR1 LGHNA and CDR2 YNFKEQ. CDR3 amino acids: CASSQDPQVHSPLHF. The CDR3 nucleotides read TGTGCCAGCAGCCAAGATCCACAGGTCCATTCACCCCTCCACTTT.

The chain is built from TRBV6-1 and TRBJ2-1, with 10 positions matching TRBD1. This CDR3 contains 13 residues. CDR1 is MNHNS and CDR2 is SASEGT in the germline V gene. The trim removed 6 bases at V and 7 bases at J, leaving 3 bases unmatched. The CDR3 coding sequence is TGTGCCAGCAGGGGGGGACAGGGGAATGAGCAGTTCTTC. Amino acids: CASRGGQGNEQFF.

The genes are TRBV4-3 and TRBJ1-2; D unclear. Per the germline V gene, CDR1 is LGHNA and CDR2 is YSLEER. Trimming removed 0 bases at V and 2 bases at J, with 4 bases between. The CDR3 sequence is 13 residues long. DNA of the CDR3: TGCGCCAGCAGCCAAGAACAGAACTATGGCTACACCTTC. Translating gives CASSQEQNYGYTF.

The V gene is TRBV2, the J gene TRBJ2-7; 10 bases map to TRBD1. V gave up 6 bases and J gave up 5 bases; unmatched junction bases: 7. Germline CDR1 SNHLY, CDR2 FYNNEI. CDR3 size: 14 residues. CDR3 in DNA: TGTGCCAGCAGGGCCCGGACAGGGGGGGACGAGCAGTACTTC. This translates into CASRARTGGDEQYF. The variable domain in full, with the rest retrieved from reference TRBV2 and TRBJ2-7, is EPEVTQTPSHQVTQMGQEVILRCVPISNHLYFYWYRQILGQKVEFLVSFYNNEISEKSEIFDDQFSVERPDGSNFTLKIRSTKLEDSAMYFCASRARTGGDEQYFGPGTRLTVT.

This chain uses TRBV6-5 with TRBJ2-7; D is unclear. The CDR3 is 15 amino acids. Trimming left V 2 bases short and J 2 bases short, with 13 bases between. Germline V gene data show CDR1 as MNHEY and CDR2 as SVGAGI. CDR3 sequence reads: CASSYQQAPTYEQYF. The CDR3 coding sequence is TGTGCCAGCAGTTACCAGCAGGCTCCAACCTACGAGCAGTACTTC.

The chain couples TRBV30 to TRBJ1-5; tentatively, D is TRBD1 (5 bases). V was shortened by 2 bases and J by 6 bases, with 14 bases between the two germline ends. CDR3 length: 14 residues. Germline-derived CDR1 and CDR2 are GTSNPN and SVGIG (reference sequence). The CDR3 spells CAWSPDRGTQPQHF. As DNA, the CDR3 is TGTGCCTGGAGTCCCGATCGGGGGACTCAGCCCCAGCATTTT.

The chain links TRBV30 to TRBJ1-1; 10 bases line up with TRBD1. This CDR3 contains 14 residues. V trimming: 2 bases; J trimming: 4 bases; junction bases outside the gene matches: 4. In germline, CDR1 is GTSNPN, CDR2 SVGIG (reference sequence). CDR3 in amino acids: CAWSKGQGGTEAFF. The DNA for the CDR3 is TGTGCCTGGAGTAAAGGACAGGGGGGCACTGAAGCTTTCTTT.

The chain has TRBV4-1 and TRBJ1-6; perhaps TRBD1 as D (5 bases). Germline lookup yields CDR1 MGHRA and CDR2 YSYEKL. The germline V and J ends were trimmed by 3 bases and 8 bases, with 14 bases remaining between them. This CDR3 contains 15 residues. In DNA, the CDR3 is TGCGCCAGCAGCCAGGAGGGGAACATCGATTCACCCCTCCACTTT. Its protein product is CASSQEGNIDSPLHF.

This chain connects TRBV5-4 to TRBJ1-2, with 10 positions matching TRBD1. The germline gives CDR1 SGHNT, CDR2 YYREEE (reference sequence). This CDR3 contains 14 residues. Trimming at V came to 4 bases and at J to 5 bases, leaving 5 bases not matched to a gene. The CDR3 nucleotides are TGTGCCAGCAGCCGACAGGGGGCTGAATATGGCTACACCTTC. Translation: CASSRQGAEYGYTF.

J is TRBJ2-7 and V is TRBV7-9; D remains unclear. V dropped 5 bases and J dropped 2 bases, with 13 bases sitting between them. The CDR3 is made up of 14 amino acids. Germline V CDR1 and CDR2: SEHNR, FQNEAQ (reference sequence). Here the CDR3 reads CASSTSTTAYEQYF. CDR3 nucleotide sequence: TGTGCCAGCAGCACCTCGACGACTGCCTACGAGCAGTACTTC.

The chain couples TRBV20-1 to TRBJ2-5; 7 positions match TRBD2. V dropped 4 bases and J dropped 4; count of bases not matched to a gene: 0. Germline V gene sequence: CDR1 DFQATT, CDR2 SNEGSKA (reference sequence). CDR3 length equals 11 residues. The CDR3, as DNA: TGCAGTGCTACGGGGGGAGAGACCCAGTACTTC. It specifies CSATGGETQYF.

The J gene is TRBJ2-2, the V gene TRBV6-5, with a possible D match to TRBD2 (5 bases). The CDR3 consists of 13 residues. CDR1 is MNHEY, CDR2 SVGAGI, per germline. V lost 6 bases and J lost 1, with 6 bases in between. The CDR3 DNA reads TGTGCCAGCAGGGAGGTGAACACCGGGGAGCTGTTTTTT. It codes for CASREVNTGELFF.

The V and J genes are TRBV28 and TRBJ2-4; 10 nucleotides agree with TRBD1. The CDR3 is 16 residues long. V trimming: 6 bases; J trimming: 0 bases; junction bases outside the gene matches: 5. CDR1 is MDHEN and CDR2 is SYDVKM in the germline V gene. CDR3 residues: CASSLGDRGAKNIQYF. In DNA, the CDR3 is TGTGCCAGCAGCCTGGGGGACAGGGGAGCCAAAAACATTCAGTACTTC.

The rearrangement joins TRBV5-5 to TRBJ2-5, with 13 bases matching TRBD2. Losses at the gene ends were 3 bases for V and 5 bases for J; bases not matched to a gene: 1. The CDR3 runs to 14 residues. Per the germline V gene, CDR1 is SGHKS and CDR2 is YYEKEE (reference sequence). CDR3 nucleotide sequence: TGTGCCAGCAGCTGGACTAGCGGGGGCGAGACCCAGTACTTC. This codes for CASSWTSGGETQYF. Variable domain in full (rest from reference TRBV5-5 and TRBJ2-5): DAGVTQSPTHLIKTRGQQVTLRCSPISGHKSVSWYQQVLGQGPQFIFQYYEKEERGRGNFPDRFSARQFPNYSSELNVNALLLGDSALYLCASSWTSGGETQYFGPGTRLLVL.

DNA for the CDR3: TGCGCCAGCAGCGGTCCATCAGGGAACACTGAAGCTTTCTTT. Its protein is CASSGPSGNTEAFF. This chain joins TRBV5-1 and TRBJ1-1; D call uncertain. The V end was cut by 4 bases, the J end by 1 base, with 11 bases between. Per germline, CDR1 SGHRS and CDR2 YFSETQ. CDR3 length: 14 residues.

This clone is called medium-sized based on its frequency. V gene TRBV27 combines with J gene TRBJ1-5; D gene uncertain. Germline loops: CDR1 MNHEY, CDR2 SMNVEV (reference sequence). The CDR3 contains 16 residues. Deletions cut 5 bases from V and 0 bases from J, with 14 bases between. Written as DNA, the CDR3 is TGTGCCAGCAGTGGGTTAGGAGGTTATAGCAATCAGCCCCAGCATTTT. Translating gives CASSGLGGYSNQPQHF.

V gene TRBV10-3 combines with J gene TRBJ2-2; the match to TRBD2 covers 10 bases. Germline CDR1 reads ENHRY; CDR2 reads SYGVKD. V dropped 5 bases and J dropped 0; count of bases not matched to a gene: 3. This CDR3 spans 16 amino acids. DNA of the CDR3: TGTGCCATCAGTACCAGCGGGGGGGCGAACACCGGGGAGCTGTTTTTT. This translates into CAISTSGGANTGELFF.

The CDR3 region is CASSLGSGTVPYEQYF. The CDR3 nucleotides read TGCGCCAGCAGCCTCGGTTCCGGGACTGTCCCCTACGAGCAGTACTTC. This rearrangement joins TRBV4-3 to TRBJ2-7, with D perhaps TRBD2 (6 bases). Germline V gives CDR1 LGHNA, CDR2 YSLEER. Trimming cost V 4 bases and J 2 bases, with 18 bases left between them. The length of the CDR3 is 16 residues.

The chain is built from TRBV6-5 and TRBJ2-3; D is perhaps TRBD1 (6 bases). The CDR3 consists of 14 residues. V lost 2 bases to trimming and J lost 3 bases, with 9 bases between them. CDR1 and CDR2 (germline): MNHEY, SVGAGI. The CDR3 spells CASSYSQGTDTQYF. In DNA form, the CDR3 reads TGTGCCAGCAGTTACAGCCAGGGGACAGATACGCAGTATTTT.

V and J are TRBV7-8 and TRBJ1-4, with 8 positions matching TRBD1. Germline V CDR1 and CDR2: SGHVS, FQNEAQ. CDR3 size: 14 residues. The V segment lost 5 bases and the J segment 7 bases; nucleotides outside the gene matches: 6. The CDR3 coding sequence is TGTGCCAGCAGCCGGGACAGGACTTCTGAAAAACTGTTTTTT. This sequence encodes CASSRDRTSEKLFF.

The chain has TRBV2 and TRBJ1-2; 7 nucleotides line up with TRBD1. Germline trimming cut 4 bases from V and 8 bases from J; bases unmatched to any gene: 4. Germline values: CDR1 SNHLY, CDR2 FYNNEI. The CDR3 totals 12 residues. Here the CDR3 reads CASSGQGSGYTF. The CDR3 bases are TGTGCCAGCAGTGGACAGGGAAGCGGCTACACCTTC.

V is TRBV19 and J is TRBJ2-1; D uncertain. CDR3 size: 15 residues. CDR1 and CDR2 from the germline V gene are LNHDA and SQIVND (reference sequence). The V end was cut by 3 bases, the J end by 3 bases, with 12 bases between. Here the CDR3 reads CASSIVPSVYNEQFF. DNA of the CDR3: TGTGCCAGTAGTATTGTTCCCTCGGTCTACAATGAGCAGTTCTTC.

CDR3 in amino acids: CASSSAADYNEQFF. CDR3 DNA: TGTGCCAGCAGCTCGGCGGCAGATTACAATGAGCAGTTCTTC. This chain uses TRBV7-6 with TRBJ2-1; D uncertain. This CDR3 has 14 residues. CDR1 and CDR2 (germline): SGHVS, FNYEAQ. Trimming stripped 4 bases from V and 4 bases from J, with 11 bases between.

The chain employs TRBV19 and TRBJ2-7; D is perhaps TRBD1 (6 bases). CDR1 LNHDA and CDR2 SQIVND come from the germline V gene (reference sequence). Trimming stripped 10 bases from V and 2 bases from J, with 15 bases between. The length of the CDR3 is 13 residues. The CDR3 spells CATSTGSAYEQYF. DNA of the CDR3: TGTGCCACCAGTACAGGGAGTGCCTACGAGCAGTACTTC.